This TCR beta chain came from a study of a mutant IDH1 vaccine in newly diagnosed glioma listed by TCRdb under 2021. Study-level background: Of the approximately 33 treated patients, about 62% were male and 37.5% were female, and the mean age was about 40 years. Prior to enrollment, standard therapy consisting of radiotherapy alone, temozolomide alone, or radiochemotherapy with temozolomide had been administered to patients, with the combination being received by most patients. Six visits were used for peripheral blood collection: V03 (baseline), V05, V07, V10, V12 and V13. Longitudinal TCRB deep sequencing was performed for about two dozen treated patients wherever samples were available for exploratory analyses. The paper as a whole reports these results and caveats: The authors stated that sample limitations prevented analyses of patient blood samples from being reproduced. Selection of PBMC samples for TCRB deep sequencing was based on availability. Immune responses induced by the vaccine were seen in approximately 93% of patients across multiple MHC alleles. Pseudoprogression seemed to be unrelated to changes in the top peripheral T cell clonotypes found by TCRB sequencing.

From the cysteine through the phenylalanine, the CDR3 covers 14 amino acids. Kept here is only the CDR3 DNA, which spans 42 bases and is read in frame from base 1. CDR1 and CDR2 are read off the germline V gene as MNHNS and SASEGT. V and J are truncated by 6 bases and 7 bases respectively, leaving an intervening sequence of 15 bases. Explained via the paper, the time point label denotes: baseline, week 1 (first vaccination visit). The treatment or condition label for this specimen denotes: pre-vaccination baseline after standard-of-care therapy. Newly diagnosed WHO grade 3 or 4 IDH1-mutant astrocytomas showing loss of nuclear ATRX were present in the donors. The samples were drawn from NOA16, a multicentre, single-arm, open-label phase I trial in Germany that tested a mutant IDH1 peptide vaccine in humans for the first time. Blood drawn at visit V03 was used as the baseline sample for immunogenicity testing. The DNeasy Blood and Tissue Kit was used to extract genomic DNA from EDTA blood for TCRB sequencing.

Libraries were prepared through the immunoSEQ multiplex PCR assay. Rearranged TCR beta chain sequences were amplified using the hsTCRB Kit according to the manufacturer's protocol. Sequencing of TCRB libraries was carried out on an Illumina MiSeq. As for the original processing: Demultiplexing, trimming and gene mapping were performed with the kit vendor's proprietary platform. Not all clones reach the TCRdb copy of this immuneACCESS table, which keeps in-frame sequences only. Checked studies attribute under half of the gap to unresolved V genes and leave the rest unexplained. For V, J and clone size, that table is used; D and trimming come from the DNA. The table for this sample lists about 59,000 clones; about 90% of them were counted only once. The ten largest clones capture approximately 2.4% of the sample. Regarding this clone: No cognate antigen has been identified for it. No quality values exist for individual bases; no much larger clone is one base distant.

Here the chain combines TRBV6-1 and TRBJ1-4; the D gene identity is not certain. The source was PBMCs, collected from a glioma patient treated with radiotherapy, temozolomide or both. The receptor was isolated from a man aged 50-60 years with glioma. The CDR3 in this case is CASSLDPRGEKLFF. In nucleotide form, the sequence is TGTGCCAGCAGCTTGGACCCGCGGGGTGAAAAACTGTTTTTT.